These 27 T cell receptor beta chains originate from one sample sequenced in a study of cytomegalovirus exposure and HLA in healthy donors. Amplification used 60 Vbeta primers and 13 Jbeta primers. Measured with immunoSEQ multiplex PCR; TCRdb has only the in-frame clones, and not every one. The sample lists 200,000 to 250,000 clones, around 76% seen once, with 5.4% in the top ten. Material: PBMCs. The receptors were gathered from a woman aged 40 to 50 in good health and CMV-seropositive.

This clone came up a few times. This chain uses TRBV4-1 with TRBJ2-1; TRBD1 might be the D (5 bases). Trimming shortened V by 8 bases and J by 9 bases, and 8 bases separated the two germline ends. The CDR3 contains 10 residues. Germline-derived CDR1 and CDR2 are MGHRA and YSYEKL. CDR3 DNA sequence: TGCGCCAGCCAAGGGGTTGAGCAGTTCTTC. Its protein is CASQGVEQFF.

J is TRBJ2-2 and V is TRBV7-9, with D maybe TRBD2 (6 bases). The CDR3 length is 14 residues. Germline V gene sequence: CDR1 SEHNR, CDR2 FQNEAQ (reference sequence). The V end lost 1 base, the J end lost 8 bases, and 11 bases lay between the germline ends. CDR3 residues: CASSLGEVTGELFF. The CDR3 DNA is TGTGCCAGCAGCTTAGGGGAGGTGACTGGGGAGCTGTTTTTT. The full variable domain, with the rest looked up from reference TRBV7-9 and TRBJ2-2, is DTGVSQNPRHKITKRGQNVTFRCDPISEHNRLYWYRQTLGQGPEFLTYFQNEAQLEKSRLLSDRFSAERPKGSFSTLEIQRTEQGDSAMYLCASSLGEVTGELFFGEGSRLTVL.

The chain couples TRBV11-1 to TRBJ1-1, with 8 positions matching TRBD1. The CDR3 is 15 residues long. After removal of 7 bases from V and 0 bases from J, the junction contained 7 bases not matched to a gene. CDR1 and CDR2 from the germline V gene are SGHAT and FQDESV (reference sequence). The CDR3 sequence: CASTSTGAMNTEAFF. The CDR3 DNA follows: TGTGCCAGCACTTCGACAGGGGCCATGAACACTGAAGCTTTCTTT. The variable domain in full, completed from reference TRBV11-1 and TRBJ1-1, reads EAEVAQSPRYKITEKSQAVAFWCDPISGHATLYWYRQILGQGPELLVQFQDESVVDDSQLPKDRFSAERLKGVDSTLKIQPAELGDSAMYLCASTSTGAMNTEAFFGQGTRLTVV.

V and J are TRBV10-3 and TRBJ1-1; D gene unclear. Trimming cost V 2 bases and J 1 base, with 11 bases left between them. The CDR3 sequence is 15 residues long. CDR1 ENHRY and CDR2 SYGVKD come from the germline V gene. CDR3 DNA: TGTGCCATCAGTGAGCAACAGTCAGGGAACACTGAAGCTTTCTTT. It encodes CAISEQQSGNTEAFF.

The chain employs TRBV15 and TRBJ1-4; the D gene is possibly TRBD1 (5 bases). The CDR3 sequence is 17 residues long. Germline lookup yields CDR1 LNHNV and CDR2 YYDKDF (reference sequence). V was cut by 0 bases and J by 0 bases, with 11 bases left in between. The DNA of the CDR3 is TGTGCCACCAGCAGAGAGGCAGGGACTTCAACTAATGAAAAACTGTTTTTT. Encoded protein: CATSREAGTSTNEKLFF.

As DNA, the CDR3 is TGCGCCAGCAGGCGAGGAGCGGGGTCTGGGGCCAACGTCCTGACTTTC. Translated: CASRRGAGSGANVLTF. The J gene is TRBJ2-6, the V gene TRBV4-3; TRBD2 agrees at 7 bases. V gave up 6 bases and J gave up 1 base; unmatched junction bases: 6. The CDR3 sequence is 16 residues long. Germline lookup yields CDR1 LGHNA and CDR2 YSLEER.

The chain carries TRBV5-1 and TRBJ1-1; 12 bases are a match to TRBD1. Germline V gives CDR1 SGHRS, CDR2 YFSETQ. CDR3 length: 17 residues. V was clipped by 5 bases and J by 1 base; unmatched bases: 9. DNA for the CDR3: TGCGCCAGCAGTGTTGGGGGACAGGGGGCAGGGAACACTGAAGCTTTCTTT. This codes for CASSVGGQGAGNTEAFF.

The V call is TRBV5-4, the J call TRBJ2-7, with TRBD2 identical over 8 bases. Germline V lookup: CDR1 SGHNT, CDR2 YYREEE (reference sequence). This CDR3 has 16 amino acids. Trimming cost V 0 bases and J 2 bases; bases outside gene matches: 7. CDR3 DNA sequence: TGTGCCAGCAGCTTGGGAATTAGCGGGGCTACCTACGAGCAGTACTTC. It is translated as CASSLGISGATYEQYF.

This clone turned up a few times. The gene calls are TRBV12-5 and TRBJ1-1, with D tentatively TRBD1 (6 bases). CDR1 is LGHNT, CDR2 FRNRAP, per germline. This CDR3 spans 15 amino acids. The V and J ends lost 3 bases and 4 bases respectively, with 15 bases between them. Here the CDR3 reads CASGFYQGRATEAFF. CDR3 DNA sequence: TGTGCTAGTGGTTTTTATCAGGGGCGAGCCACTGAAGCTTTCTTT.

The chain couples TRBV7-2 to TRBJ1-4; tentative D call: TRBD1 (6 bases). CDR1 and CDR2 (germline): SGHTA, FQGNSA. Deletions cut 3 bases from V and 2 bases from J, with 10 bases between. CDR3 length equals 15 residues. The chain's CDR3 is CASSFFQGTNEKLFF. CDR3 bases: TGTGCCAGCAGCTTCTTTCAGGGGACTAATGAAAAACTGTTTTTT.

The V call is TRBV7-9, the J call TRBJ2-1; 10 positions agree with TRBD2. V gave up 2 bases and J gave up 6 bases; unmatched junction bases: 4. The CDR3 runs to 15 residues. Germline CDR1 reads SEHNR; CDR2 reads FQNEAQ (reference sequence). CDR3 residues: CASSLNGLAVNEQFF. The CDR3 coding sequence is TGTGCCAGCAGCTTAAACGGACTAGCGGTCAATGAGCAGTTCTTC.

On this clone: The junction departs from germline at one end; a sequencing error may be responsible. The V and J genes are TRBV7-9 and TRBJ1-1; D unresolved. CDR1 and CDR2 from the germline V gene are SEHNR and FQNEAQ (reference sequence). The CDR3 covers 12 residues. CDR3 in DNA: TGTTCCAGCAAAGGGAGTAACACTGAAGCTTTCTTT. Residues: CSSKGSNTEAFF.

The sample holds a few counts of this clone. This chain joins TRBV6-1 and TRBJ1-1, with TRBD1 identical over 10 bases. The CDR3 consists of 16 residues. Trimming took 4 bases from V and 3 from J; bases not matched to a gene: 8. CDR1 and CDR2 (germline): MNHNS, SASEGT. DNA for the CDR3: TGTGCCAGCAGTGTCGGGTGGACAGGGGGGGACACTGAAGCTTTCTTT. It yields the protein CASSVGWTGGDTEAFF.

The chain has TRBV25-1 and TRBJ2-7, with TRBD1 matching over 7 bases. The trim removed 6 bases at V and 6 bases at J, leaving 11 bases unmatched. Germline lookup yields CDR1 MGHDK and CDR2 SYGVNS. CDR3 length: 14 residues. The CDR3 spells CASSLTGWIGEQYF. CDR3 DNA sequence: TGTGCCAGCAGCTTGACAGGGTGGATTGGCGAGCAGTACTTC.

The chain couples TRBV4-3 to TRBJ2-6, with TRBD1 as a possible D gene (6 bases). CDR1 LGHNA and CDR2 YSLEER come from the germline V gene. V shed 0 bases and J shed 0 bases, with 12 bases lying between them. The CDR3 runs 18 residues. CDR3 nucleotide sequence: TGCGCCAGCAGCCAAGATAGAACAGGGAGCTCTGGGGCCAACGTCCTGACTTTC. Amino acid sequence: CASSQDRTGSSGANVLTF.

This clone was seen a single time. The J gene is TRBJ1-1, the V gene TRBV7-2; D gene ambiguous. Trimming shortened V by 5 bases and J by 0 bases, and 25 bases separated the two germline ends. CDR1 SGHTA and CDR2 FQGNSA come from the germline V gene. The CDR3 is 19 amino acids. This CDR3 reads CASSPLRAEWITMNTEAFF. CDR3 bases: TGTGCCAGCAGCCCCCTGAGGGCAGAATGGATCACCATGAACACTGAAGCTTTCTTT.

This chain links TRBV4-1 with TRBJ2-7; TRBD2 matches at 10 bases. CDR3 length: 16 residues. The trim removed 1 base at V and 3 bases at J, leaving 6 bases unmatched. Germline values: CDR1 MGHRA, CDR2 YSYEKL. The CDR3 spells CASSQAQSSGGYEQYF. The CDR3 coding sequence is TGCGCCAGCAGCCAAGCCCAATCTAGCGGGGGCTACGAGCAGTACTTC.

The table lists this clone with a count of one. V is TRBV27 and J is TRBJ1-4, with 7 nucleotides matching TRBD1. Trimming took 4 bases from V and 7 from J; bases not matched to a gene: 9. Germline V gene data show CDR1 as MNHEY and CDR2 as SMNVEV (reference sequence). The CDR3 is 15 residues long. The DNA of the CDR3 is TGTGCCAGCAGTTCCTCCGACAGGGTAGTTGAAAAACTGTTTTTT. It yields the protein CASSSSDRVVEKLFF.

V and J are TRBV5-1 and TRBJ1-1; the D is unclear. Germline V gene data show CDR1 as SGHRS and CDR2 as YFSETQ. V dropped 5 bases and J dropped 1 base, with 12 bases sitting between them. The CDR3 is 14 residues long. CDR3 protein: CASRQVSENTEAFF. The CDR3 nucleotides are TGCGCCAGCAGGCAAGTATCAGAGAACACTGAAGCTTTCTTT. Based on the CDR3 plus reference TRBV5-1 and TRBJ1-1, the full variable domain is KAGVTQTPRYLIKTRGQQVTLSCSPISGHRSVSWYQQTPGQGLQFLFEYFSETQRNKGNFPGRFSGRQFSNSRSEMNVSTLELGDSALYLCASRQVSENTEAFFGQGTRLTVV.

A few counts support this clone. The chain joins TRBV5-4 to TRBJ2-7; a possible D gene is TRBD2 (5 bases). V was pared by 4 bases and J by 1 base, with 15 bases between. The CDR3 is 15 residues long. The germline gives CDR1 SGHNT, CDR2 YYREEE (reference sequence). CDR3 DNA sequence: TGTGCCAGCAGCCAGAGCCTAGCTGGGTCCTACGAGCAGTACTTC. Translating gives CASSQSLAGSYEQYF.

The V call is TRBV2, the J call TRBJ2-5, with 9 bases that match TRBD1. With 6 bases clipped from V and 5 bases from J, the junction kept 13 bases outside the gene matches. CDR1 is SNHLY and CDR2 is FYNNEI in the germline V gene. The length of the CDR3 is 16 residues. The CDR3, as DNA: TGTGCCAGCAGCGCCGTCACAGGGGGCAGGGAGGAGACCCAGTACTTC. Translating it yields CASSAVTGGREETQYF.

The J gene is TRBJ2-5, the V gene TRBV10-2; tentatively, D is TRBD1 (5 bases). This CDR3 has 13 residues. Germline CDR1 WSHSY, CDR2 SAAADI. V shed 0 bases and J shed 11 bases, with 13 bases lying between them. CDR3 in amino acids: CASSESTRVGQYF. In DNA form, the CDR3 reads TGCGCCAGCAGTGAGTCCACCAGGGTTGGGCAGTACTTC.

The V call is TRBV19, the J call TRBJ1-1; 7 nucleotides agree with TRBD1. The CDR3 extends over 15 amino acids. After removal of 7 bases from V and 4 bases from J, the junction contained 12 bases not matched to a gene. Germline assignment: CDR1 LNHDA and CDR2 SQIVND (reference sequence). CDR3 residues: CASTPAGGGITEAFF. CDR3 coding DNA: TGTGCCAGTACCCCAGCGGGAGGGGGCATCACTGAAGCTTTCTTT.

The CDR3, as DNA: TGTGCCAGCAGTGCCGGGACAGCGTTTCGGGAGGATACGCAGTATTTT. Its protein product is CASSAGTAFREDTQYF. The J gene is TRBJ2-3, the V gene TRBV7-6; perhaps TRBD1 as D (7 bases). Per germline, CDR1 SGHVS and CDR2 FNYEAQ. The CDR3 runs 16 residues. V gave up 6 bases and J gave up 6 bases, with 22 bases separating them.

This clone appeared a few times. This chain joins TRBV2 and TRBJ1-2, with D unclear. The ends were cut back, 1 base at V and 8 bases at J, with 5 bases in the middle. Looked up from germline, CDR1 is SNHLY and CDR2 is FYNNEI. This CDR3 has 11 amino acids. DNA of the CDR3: TGTGCCAGCAGTGAAGGAGGGGGCTACACCTTC. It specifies CASSEGGGYTF.

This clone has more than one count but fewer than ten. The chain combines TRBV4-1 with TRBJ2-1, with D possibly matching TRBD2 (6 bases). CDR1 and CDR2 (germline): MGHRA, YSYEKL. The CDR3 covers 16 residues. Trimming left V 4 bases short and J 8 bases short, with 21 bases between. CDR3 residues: CASSPVRTTPAHEQFF. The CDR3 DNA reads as TGCGCCAGCAGCCCCGTACGGACTACCCCGGCCCATGAGCAGTTCTTC.

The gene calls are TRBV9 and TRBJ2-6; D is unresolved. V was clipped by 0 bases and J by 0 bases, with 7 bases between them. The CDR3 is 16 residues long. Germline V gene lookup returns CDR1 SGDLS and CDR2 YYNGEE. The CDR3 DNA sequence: TGTGCCAGCAGCGTAGCTAGTGGCTCTGGGGCCAACGTCCTGACTTTC. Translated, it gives CASSVASGSGANVLTF.